This T cell receptor (beta chain) was sequenced in a study of regulatory T cells in long-lasting Graves disease. Study-wide results and limits: The number of shared public clonotypes was higher in persistent patients (about 2,700) than new patients (about 910). Preferential use of TRBV28, TRBJ1-2 and TRBJ2-5 was seen in persistent disease.

For TCR beta, libraries came from iRepertoire HTBI primers and Arm-PCR of CDR3 regions. TCRdb itself ran the multiplex PCR reads through MiXCR, one entry per CDR3 protein. The table lists under 350,000 distinct CDR3 sequences, under 25% of them singletons, with more than 55% in the top ten. In this sample, this clonotype turned up many times. Its antigen is undetermined. The CDR3 consists of 15 residues. Trimming took 5 bases from V and 4 from J, leaving 17 bases between them. Germline values: CDR1 SGHAT, CDR2 FQNNGV. Time point of the sample: persistent/refractory GD, antithyroid drugs over 5 years with positive TRAb. From PBMCs, RNA was extracted and then used to make the TCR library.

This material consisted of peripheral blood mononuclear cells (PBMCs), taken when the disease was refractory, from a patient treated with antithyroid drugs. The chain couples TRBV11-2 to TRBJ1-1; D is uncertain. The TCR sequence derives from a female donor with Graves disease. The CDR3 sequence: CASSLRAVGPTEAFF. CDR3 DNA: TGTGCCAGCAGCCTGCGGGCAGTAGGGCCCACTGAAGCTTTCTTT.